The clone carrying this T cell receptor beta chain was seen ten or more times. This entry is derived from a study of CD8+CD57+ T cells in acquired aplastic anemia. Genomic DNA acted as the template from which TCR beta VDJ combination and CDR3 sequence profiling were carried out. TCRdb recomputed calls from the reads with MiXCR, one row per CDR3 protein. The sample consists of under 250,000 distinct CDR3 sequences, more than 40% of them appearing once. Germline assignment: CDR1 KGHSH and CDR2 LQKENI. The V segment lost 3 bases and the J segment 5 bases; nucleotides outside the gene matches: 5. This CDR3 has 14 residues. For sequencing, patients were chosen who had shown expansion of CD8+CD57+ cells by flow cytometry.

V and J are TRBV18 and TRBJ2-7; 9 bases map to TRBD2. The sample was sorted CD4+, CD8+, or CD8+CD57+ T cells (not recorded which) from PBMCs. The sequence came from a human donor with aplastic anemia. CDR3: CASSPTSGSHEQYF. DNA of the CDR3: TGTGCCAGCTCACCCACTAGCGGGTCCCACGAGCAGTACTTC.